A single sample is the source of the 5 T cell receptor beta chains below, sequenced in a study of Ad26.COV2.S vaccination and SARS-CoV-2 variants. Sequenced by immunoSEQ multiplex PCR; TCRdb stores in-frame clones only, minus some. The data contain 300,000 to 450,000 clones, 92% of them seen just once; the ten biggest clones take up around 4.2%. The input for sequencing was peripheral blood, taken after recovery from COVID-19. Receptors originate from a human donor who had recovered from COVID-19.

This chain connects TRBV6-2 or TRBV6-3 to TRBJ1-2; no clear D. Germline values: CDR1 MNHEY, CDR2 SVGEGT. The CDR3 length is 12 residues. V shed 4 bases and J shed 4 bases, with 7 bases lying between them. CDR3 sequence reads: CASSSPPYGYTF. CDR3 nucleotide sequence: TGTGCCAGCAGTTCCCCGCCCTATGGCTACACCTTC.

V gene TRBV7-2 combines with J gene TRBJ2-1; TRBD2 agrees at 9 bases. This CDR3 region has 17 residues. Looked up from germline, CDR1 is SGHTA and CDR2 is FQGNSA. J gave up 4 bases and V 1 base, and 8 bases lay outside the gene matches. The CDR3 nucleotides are TGTGCCAGCAGCTTAGTTAGTAGCGGGGGATCTTACAATGAGCAGTTCTTC. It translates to CASSLVSSGGSYNEQFF.

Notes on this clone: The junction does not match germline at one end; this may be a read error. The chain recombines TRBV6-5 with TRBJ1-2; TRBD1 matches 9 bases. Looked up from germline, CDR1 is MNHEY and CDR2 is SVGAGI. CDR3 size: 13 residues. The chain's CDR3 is CASRFPGTGRVLF. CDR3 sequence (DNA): TGTGCCAGCAGATTCCCAGGGACAGGGAGGGTCCTCTTC.

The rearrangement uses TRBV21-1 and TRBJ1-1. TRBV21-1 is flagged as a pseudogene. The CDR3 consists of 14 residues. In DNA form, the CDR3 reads TGTGCCAGCAGCAAAGCGGGTACCGGCACTGAAGCTTTCTTT. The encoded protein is CASSKAGTGTEAFF.

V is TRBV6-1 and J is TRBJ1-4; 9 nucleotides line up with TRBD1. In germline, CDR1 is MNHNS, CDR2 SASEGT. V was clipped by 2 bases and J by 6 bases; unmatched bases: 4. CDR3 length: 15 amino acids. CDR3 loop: CASSETGGWDEKLFF. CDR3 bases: TGTGCCAGCAGTGAAACAGGGGGCTGGGATGAAAAACTGTTTTTT.